This TCR beta chain was recorded in a study of beta chain features in type 1 diabetes. Expressed TCRB transcripts were sequenced because the isolated RNA had all been reverse transcribed beforehand. Here immunoSEQ multiplex PCR was the method, and the copy in TCRdb shows in-frame clones only, minus some. The sample lists a few hundred thousand clones, 25% to 30% seen once, with approximately 4% in the top ten. This CDR3 has 14 amino acids. The germline V gene encodes CDR1 SGDLS and CDR2 YYNGEE. V trimming: 0 bases; J trimming: 4 bases; junction bases outside the gene matches: 1. The specimen sequenced was central memory CD4+ T cells from blood. The gene calls are TRBV9 and TRBJ2-5, with 9 positions matching TRBD2. The clonotype was recovered from a man aged 25 to 40 in good health. The CDR3 sequence: CASSVGSGGETQYF. CDR3 sequence (DNA): TGTGCCAGCAGCGTAGGTAGCGGGGGAGAGACCCAGTACTTC.